This TCR beta chain was documented in a study of blood T cells in healthy people across ages. Background on the study: The capture of about one barcoded beta molecule per two T cells was achieved by template switching.

This clonotype came up a few times. The target antigen is unknown. This CDR3 has 13 residues. The V and J ends lost 8 bases and 2 bases respectively, with 11 bases between them. The germline CDR1 and CDR2 sequences are SNHLY and FYNNEI. Sample-barcoded 5' priming and a J-beta primer mix drove a second PCR of roughly 7 to 11 cycles. TCRdb used MiXCR to reprocess the 5' RACE reads, holding one entry per CDR3 protein. The sample shows approximately 790,000 distinct CDR3 sequences, 60% to 80% of them seen only once. Study-level results: Older age went with lower TCR beta diversity per million T cells, in a roughly linear way. Estimated diversity, derived from one million T cells, was regarded as an underestimate.

What was sequenced was blood. The chain is built from TRBV2 and TRBJ2-3, with D unclear. The sequence derives from a man aged 30-40 years in good health. The CDR3 here is CASGSSYTDTQYF. In DNA, the CDR3 is TGTGCCAGCGGAAGCTCCTACACAGATACGCAGTATTTT.